The 23 T cell receptor beta chains given below trace back to one sample, sequenced in a study of graft-versus-host responses after intestinal transplantation. Their antigens remain unidentified. Profiled with immunoSEQ multiplex PCR; TCRdb holds only in-frame clones, not every one. The table shows about 59,000 clones, with approximately 94% occurring only once. The sequenced sample was unstimulated CD4+ T cells sorted from spleen or lymph node cells, obtained before transplant. The source of these receptors is a human donor who was the organ donor for an intestinal transplant.

The chain uses TRBV14 and TRBJ2-5; 8 bases fit TRBD1. Trimming took 5 bases from V and 4 from J; bases not matched to a gene: 12. Germline V gives CDR1 SGHDN, CDR2 FVKESK. This CDR3 has 16 residues. This chain's CDR3 is CASSSGLNRGIETQYF. The DNA for the CDR3 is TGTGCCAGCAGCTCGGGGTTAAACAGGGGGATAGAGACCCAGTACTTC.

The gene calls are TRBV7-2 and TRBJ2-5; D assignment may be TRBD1 or TRBD2 (5 bases each). Near its end, the DNA agrees better with TRBJ2-7, so the J call may be wrong. Germline CDR1 reads SGHTA; CDR2 reads FQGNSA. This CDR3 contains 14 residues. CDR3 loop: CASSLEAGRNEQYF. The CDR3 nucleotides are TGTGCCAGCAGCTTAGAGGCAGGGAGAAACGAGCAGTACTTC.

V is TRBV27 and J is TRBJ1-2, with 9 bases matching TRBD1. V trimming: 5 bases; J trimming: 7 bases; junction bases outside the gene matches: 2. This CDR3 is built from 12 residues. Germline V CDR1 and CDR2: MNHEY, SMNVEV (reference sequence). DNA of the CDR3: TGTGCCAGCAGTCTGACAGGGGGTGGCTACACCTTC. Its protein product is CASSLTGGGYTF.

Comment on this clone: The same CDR3 arises from other DNA sequences in this sample as well. The genes are TRBV7-2 and TRBJ2-3, with 8 bases matching TRBD2. The CDR3 totals 14 residues. Trimming at V came to 2 bases and at J to 3 bases, leaving 1 base not matched to a gene. Germline-derived CDR1 and CDR2 are SGHTA and FQGNSA. This CDR3 reads CASSLLAGTDTQYF. The CDR3 DNA sequence: TGTGCCAGCAGCTTATTAGCGGGGACAGATACGCAGTATTTT.

The chain is built from TRBV5-4 and TRBJ1-1; D is perhaps TRBD1 (6 bases). Per germline, CDR1 SGHNT and CDR2 YYREEE (reference sequence). The V end was cut by 4 bases, the J end by 8 bases, with 9 bases between. The CDR3 spans 11 residues. The CDR3 region is CASSQDREAFF. Written as DNA, the CDR3 is TGTGCCAGCAGCCAAGACAGGGAAGCTTTCTTT.

The chain couples TRBV6-1 to TRBJ1-2; 10 bases agree with TRBD1. Germline CDR1 reads MNHNS; CDR2 reads SASEGT. This CDR3 is 13 amino acids long. J gave up 4 bases and V 8 bases, and 4 bases lay outside the gene matches. The CDR3 DNA reads TGTGCCAGCGACAGGGGGCTGTCCTATGGCTACACCTTC. Translated: CASDRGLSYGYTF.

The chain combines TRBV15 with TRBJ1-4, with D hard to call. V shed 5 bases and J shed 8 bases, with 9 bases lying between them. The CDR3 extends over 12 amino acids. Per the germline V gene, CDR1 is LNHNV and CDR2 is YYDKDF (reference sequence). CDR3 protein: CATSPSREKLFF. As DNA, the CDR3 is TGTGCCACCAGCCCGAGCAGGGAAAAACTGTTTTTT.

The V and J genes are TRBV12-5 and TRBJ1-5; D perhaps matches TRBD1 (5 bases). Trimming pared 0 bases from V and 0 bases from J, leaving 12 bases between. CDR1 and CDR2 from the germline V gene are LGHNT and FRNRAP. This CDR3 has 17 amino acids. The CDR3 loop is CASGLVLGDRSNQPQHF. The CDR3 DNA reads TGTGCTAGTGGTTTGGTACTCGGGGACCGTAGCAATCAGCCCCAGCATTTT.

This chain connects TRBV7-3 to TRBJ2-7; D is possibly TRBD1 (5 bases). Per germline, CDR1 SGHTA and CDR2 FQGTGA. The germline V and J ends were trimmed by 8 bases and 7 bases, with 9 bases remaining between them. The CDR3 has 10 amino acids. The CDR3 nucleotides read TGTGCCAGCGGCTCAGGGGAGCAGTACTTC. Translation: CASGSGEQYF.

The sample holds one count of this clone. The chain recombines TRBV4-3 with TRBJ2-3; possibly TRBD2 for D (5 bases). Trimming took 2 bases from V and 10 from J, leaving 13 bases between them. Germline CDR1 is LGHNA and CDR2 is YSLEER. The CDR3 spans 13 residues. DNA for the CDR3: TGCGCCAGCAGCCAACGGGAAAAGCAGGCGCAGTATTTT. Protein product: CASSQREKQAQYF.

The chain uses TRBV5-6 and TRBJ2-7, with 8 bases lining up with TRBD1. CDR1 and CDR2 from the germline V gene are SGHDT and YYEEEE. The V segment lost 0 bases and the J segment 2 bases; nucleotides outside the gene matches: 7. The CDR3 runs to 16 residues. CDR3 DNA sequence: TGTGCCAGCAGCTTGGTAGTACAGGGGGTAGCCTACGAGCAGTACTTC. Translated, it gives CASSLVVQGVAYEQYF.

The V gene is TRBV4-1, the J gene TRBJ2-5; 11 bases fit TRBD2. This CDR3 has 19 amino acids. V dropped 0 bases and J dropped 2; count of bases not matched to a gene: 11. Germline V lookup: CDR1 MGHRA, CDR2 YSYEKL. The CDR3, as DNA: TGCGCCAGCAGCCAAGACGTTGGGAGGGGACTAGCGGCACAAGAGACCCAGTACTTC. Translated: CASSQDVGRGLAAQETQYF.

The J gene is TRBJ2-3, the V gene TRBV4-1, with D perhaps matching TRBD2 (6 bases). Per the germline V gene, CDR1 is MGHRA and CDR2 is YSYEKL. The CDR3 has 16 residues. The V end lost 4 bases, the J end lost 2 bases, and 16 bases lay between the germline ends. In DNA form, the CDR3 reads TGCGCCAGCAGCCTTCGGGACTCAGGGATCACAGATACGCAGTATTTT. Its protein is CASSLRDSGITDTQYF.

As regards this clone: Germline is not matched at one junction end, which may reflect a read error. The rearrangement links TRBV6-5 to TRBJ1-4, with 9 bases lining up with TRBD1. Germline CDR1 is MNHEY and CDR2 is SVGAGI. The CDR3 is 13 residues long. This chain's CDR3 is CASSVLLRDRVVF. The CDR3 DNA reads as TGTGCCAGCAGTGTTCTTCTTCGGGACAGGGTAGTTTTT.

The V gene is TRBV5-5, the J gene TRBJ2-3; no definite D call. In germline, CDR1 is SGHKS, CDR2 YYEKEE (reference sequence). This CDR3 comprises 16 residues. Trimming shortened V by 0 bases and J by 0 bases, and 11 bases separated the two germline ends. The DNA for the CDR3 is TGTGCCAGCAGCTTGGGGCCAAATCCTAGCACAGATACGCAGTATTTT. Its translation: CASSLGPNPSTDTQYF.

In the case of this clone: Different DNA sequences within this sample yield the same CDR3. The genes are TRBV2 and TRBJ2-2, with D unclear. The CDR3 contains 11 residues. Per germline, CDR1 SNHLY and CDR2 FYNNEI. Between the trimmed V and J ends, which lost 3 bases and 8 bases, there was a span of 4 bases. The CDR3 protein is CASSETGELFF. The CDR3 DNA follows: TGTGCCAGCAGTGAGACTGGGGAGCTGTTTTTT. The full variable domain, completed using reference TRBV2 and TRBJ2-2, is EPEVTQTPSHQVTQMGQEVILRCVPISNHLYFYWYRQILGQKVEFLVSFYNNEISEKSEIFDDQFSVERPDGSNFTLKIRSTKLEDSAMYFCASSETGELFFGEGSRLTVL.

The rearrangement joins TRBV6-1 to TRBJ2-7, with a possible D match to TRBD2 (6 bases). Trimming pared 6 bases from V and 2 bases from J, leaving 14 bases between. CDR3 size: 14 residues. Germline-derived CDR1 and CDR2 are MNHNS and SASEGT. CDR3 DNA sequence: TGTGCCAGCAGCCCCGCGGGCGGGACCTACGAGCAGTACTTC. It codes for CASSPAGGTYEQYF.

The chain joins TRBV6-5 to TRBJ2-7; D is uncertain. In germline, CDR1 is MNHEY, CDR2 SVGAGI. Trimming removed 0 bases at V and 5 bases at J, with 8 bases between. The CDR3 totals 13 residues. CDR3 nucleotide sequence: TGTGCCAGCAGTTACTCGATCTTTCACGAGCAGTACTTC. Protein sequence: CASSYSIFHEQYF.

Remarks on this clone: A junction boundary mismatches the germline segment, possibly from a read error. The chain recombines TRBV7-8 with TRBJ2-5, with D perhaps TRBD1 or TRBD2 (6 bases each). Per germline, CDR1 SGHVS and CDR2 FQNEAQ. The CDR3 covers 17 residues. The DNA for the CDR3 is TGTACCAGCAGCTTAGCCCGGGGGACATGGACCCAAGAGACCCAGTACTTC. Its protein product is CTSSLARGTWTQETQYF.

This chain links TRBV4-1 with TRBJ1-3; D gene uncertain. Germline V gene lookup returns CDR1 MGHRA and CDR2 YSYEKL. CDR3 size: 17 residues. V lost 0 bases and J 0 bases, leaving 12 bases between the germline ends. The CDR3 coding sequence is TGCGCCAGCAGCCAAGATAGATTAGGGTTCTCTGGAAACACCATATATTTT. It codes for CASSQDRLGFSGNTIYF.

This chain connects TRBV18 to TRBJ2-3, with unresolved D. The V gene lost 2 bases and the J gene lost 2 bases, with 14 bases spanning the gap. Per the germline V gene, CDR1 is KGHSH and CDR2 is LQKENI. The CDR3 sequence is 16 residues long. The DNA for the CDR3 is TGTGCCAGCTCACCAGGAACTAAGGGCTTCACAGATACGCAGTATTTT. Encoded protein: CASSPGTKGFTDTQYF.

The gene calls are TRBV4-2 and TRBJ1-4, with TRBD1 matching over 7 bases. Per the germline V gene, CDR1 is LGHNA and CDR2 is YNFKEQ. The CDR3 runs to 15 residues. V lost 0 bases and J lost 3; bases outside the gene matches: 1. The DNA of the CDR3 is TGTGCCAGCAGCCAAGATCAGGGGGCTAATGAAAAACTGTTTTTT. This translates into CASSQDQGANEKLFF.

The chain uses TRBV6-1 and TRBJ1-3; 10 bases line up with TRBD1. CDR3 length: 16 amino acids. The V and J ends lost 4 bases and 4 bases, in that order; junction bases with no gene match: 7. Germline CDR1 MNHNS, CDR2 SASEGT. The DNA of the CDR3 is TGTGCCAGCAGTGGCTGGGGACAGGGGAACGGAAACACCATATATTTT. Residues: CASSGWGQGNGNTIYF.